The T cell receptor (beta chain) described here comes from a study of a mutant IDH1 vaccine in newly diagnosed glioma. Study summary: Beginning 4-6 weeks after radiotherapy alone, or with temozolomide cycles, vaccination took place. Those enrolled had earlier been treated with radiotherapy, temozolomide, or both, mostly both.

Only in-frame clones appear in the TCRdb table, and some are missing; sequencing was by immunoSEQ multiplex PCR. The sample has some 34,000 clones; 80% to 95% are singletons. As regards this clone: Antigen unknown.

Time point in this sample: week 47, end of study. Each dose delivered 300 ug of mutant IDH1 20-mer peptide subcutaneously with imiquimod. Across weeks 1, 3, 5, 7, 11, 15, 19 and 23, patients received a vaccination each time, eight in all. Newly diagnosed WHO grade 3 or 4 IDH1-mutant, ATRX-lost astrocytomas were identified in the donors. The CDR3 is 14 amino acids. Germline V gives CDR1 SGHNT, CDR2 YYREEE (reference sequence). The ends were cut back, 4 bases at V and 3 bases at J, with 11 bases in the middle. The rearrangement links TRBV5-4 to TRBJ1-3; D possibly corresponds to TRBD1 (5 bases). This sample comprised PBMCs, obtained from a glioma patient whose treatment included an IDH1 peptide vaccine. The receptor's source is a woman aged 40-49 years with glioma. CDR3 in DNA: TGTGCCAGCAGCGGGGGAACGTTTGGAAACACCATATATTTT. Translating gives CASSGGTFGNTIYF.